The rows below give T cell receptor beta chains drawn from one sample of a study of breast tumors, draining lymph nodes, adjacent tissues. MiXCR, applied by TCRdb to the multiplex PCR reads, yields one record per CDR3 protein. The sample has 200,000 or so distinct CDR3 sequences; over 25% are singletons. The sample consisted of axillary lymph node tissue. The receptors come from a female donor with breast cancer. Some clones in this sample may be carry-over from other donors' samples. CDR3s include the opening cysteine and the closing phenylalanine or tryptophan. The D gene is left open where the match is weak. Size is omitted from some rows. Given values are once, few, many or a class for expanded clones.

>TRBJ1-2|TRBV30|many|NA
CAWSVPGWEYGYTF
TGTGCCTGGAGTGTACCAGGGTGGGAGTATGGCTACACCTTC
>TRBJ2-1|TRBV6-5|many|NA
CASRRDQANNEQFF
TGTGCCAGCAGGCGGGACCAGGCGAACAATGAGCAGTTCTTC
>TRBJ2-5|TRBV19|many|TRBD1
CASSSVDRGETQYF
TGTGCCAGTAGTTCCGTGGACAGGGGAGAGACCCAGTACTTC
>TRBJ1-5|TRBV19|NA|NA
CASSIDVVQPQHF
TGTGCCAGTAGTATAGATGTCGTTCAGCCCCAGCATTTT
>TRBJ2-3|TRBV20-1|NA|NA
CSASNAIGGVSDTQYF
TGCAGTGCTAGTAACGCAATTGGAGGTGTGTCTGATACGCAGTATTTT
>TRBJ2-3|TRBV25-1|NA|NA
CASSFYICSAPLVDTQYF
NA
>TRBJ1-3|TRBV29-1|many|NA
CSIYRASSGNTIYF
TGCAGCATCTACAGGGCCTCCTCTGGAAACACCATATATTTT
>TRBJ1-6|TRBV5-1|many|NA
CASSLGSSYNSPLHF
TGCGCCAGCAGCTTGGGGAGCTCCTATAATTCACCCCTCCACTTT
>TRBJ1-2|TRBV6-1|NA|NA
CASSDIEGSNYGYTF
TGTGCCAGCAGTGATATCGAGGGAAGTAACTATGGCTACACCTTC
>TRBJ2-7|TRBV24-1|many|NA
CATTGREQYF
TGTGCCACCACGGGACGCGAGCAGTACTTC
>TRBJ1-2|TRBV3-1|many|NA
CASSQARYGYTF
TGTGCCAGCAGCCAGGCTAGGTATGGCTACACCTTC
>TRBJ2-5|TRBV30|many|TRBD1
CAWSETPTGGWETQYF
TGTGCCTGGAGTGAGACCCCGACAGGGGGCTGGGAGACCCAGTACTTC
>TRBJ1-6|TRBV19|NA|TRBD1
CASSTGTGSAPLHF
TGTGCCAGTAGTACCGGGACAGGGTCTGCACCCCTCCACTTT
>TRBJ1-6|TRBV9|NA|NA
CASSRLGDSYNSPLHF
TGTGCCAGCAGCCGCCTCGGAGACAGTTATAATTCACCCCTCCACTTT
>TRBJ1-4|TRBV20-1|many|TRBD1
CSARDRSGQEGPREKLFF
TGCAGTGCTAGAGATCGGTCCGGACAGGAGGGTCCAAGAGAAAAACTGTTTTTT
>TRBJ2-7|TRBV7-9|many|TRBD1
CASSLPDRVNEQYF
TGTGCCAGCAGCCTCCCCGACAGGGTCAACGAGCAGTACTTC
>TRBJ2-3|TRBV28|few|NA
CATSGALGGSTDTQYF
TGTGCCACCTCGGGGGCCCTAGGGGGATCCACAGATACGCAGTATTTT
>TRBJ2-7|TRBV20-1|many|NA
CSARDTTSSYEQYF
TGCAGTGCTAGAGATACGACTAGCTCCTACGAGCAGTACTTC
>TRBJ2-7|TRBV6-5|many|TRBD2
CASSYSSGRAYEQYF
TGTGCCAGCAGTTACTCCAGCGGGAGGGCCTACGAGCAGTACTTC
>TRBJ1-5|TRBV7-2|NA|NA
CASSLSGPQHF
TGTGCCAGCAGCTTATCTGGGCCCCAGCATTTT